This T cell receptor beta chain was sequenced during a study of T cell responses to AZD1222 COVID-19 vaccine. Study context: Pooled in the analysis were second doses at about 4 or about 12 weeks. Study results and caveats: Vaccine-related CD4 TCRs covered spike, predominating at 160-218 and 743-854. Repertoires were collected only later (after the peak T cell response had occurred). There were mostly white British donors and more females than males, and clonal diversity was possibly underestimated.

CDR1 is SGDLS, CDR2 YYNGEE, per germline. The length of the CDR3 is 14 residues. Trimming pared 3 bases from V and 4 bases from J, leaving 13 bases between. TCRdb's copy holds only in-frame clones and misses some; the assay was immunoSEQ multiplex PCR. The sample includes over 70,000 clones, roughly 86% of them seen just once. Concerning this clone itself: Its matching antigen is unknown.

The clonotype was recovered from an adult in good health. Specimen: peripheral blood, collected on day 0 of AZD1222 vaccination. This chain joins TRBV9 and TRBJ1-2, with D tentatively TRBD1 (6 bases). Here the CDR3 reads CASSGRDIGYGYTF. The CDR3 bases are TGTGCCAGCAGCGGCCGGGACATAGGCTATGGCTACACCTTC.